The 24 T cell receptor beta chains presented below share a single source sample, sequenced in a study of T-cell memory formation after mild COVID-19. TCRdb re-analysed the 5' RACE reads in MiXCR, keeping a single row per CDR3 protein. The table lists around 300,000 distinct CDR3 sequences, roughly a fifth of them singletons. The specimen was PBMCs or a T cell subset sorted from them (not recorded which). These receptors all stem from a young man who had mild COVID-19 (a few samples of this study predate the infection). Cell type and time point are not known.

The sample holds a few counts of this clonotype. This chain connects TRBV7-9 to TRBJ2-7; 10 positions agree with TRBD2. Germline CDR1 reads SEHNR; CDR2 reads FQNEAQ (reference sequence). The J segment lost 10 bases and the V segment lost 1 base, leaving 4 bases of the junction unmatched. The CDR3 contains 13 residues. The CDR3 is CASSLVGLADQYV. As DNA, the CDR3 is TGTGCCAGCAGCTTAGTAGGACTAGCGGATCAGTACGTC.

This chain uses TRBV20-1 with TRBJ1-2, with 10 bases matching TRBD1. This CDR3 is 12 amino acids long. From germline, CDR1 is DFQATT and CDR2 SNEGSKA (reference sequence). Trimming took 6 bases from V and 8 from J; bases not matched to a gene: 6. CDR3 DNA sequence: TGCAGTGCCTCGGACAGGGGGAGCGGCTACACCTTC. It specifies CSASDRGSGYTF.

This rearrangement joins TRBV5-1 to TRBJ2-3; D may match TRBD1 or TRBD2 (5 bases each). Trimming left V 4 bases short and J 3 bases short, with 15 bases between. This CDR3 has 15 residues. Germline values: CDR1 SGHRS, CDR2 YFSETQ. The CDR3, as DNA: TGCGCCAGCAGCAACGCCGGGGACGAGACAGATACGCAGTATTTT. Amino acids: CASSNAGDETDTQYF.

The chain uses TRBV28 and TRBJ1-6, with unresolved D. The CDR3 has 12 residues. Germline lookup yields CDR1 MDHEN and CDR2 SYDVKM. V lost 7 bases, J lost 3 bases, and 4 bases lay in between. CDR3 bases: TGTGCCAGCAACAGCTATAATTCACCCCTCCACTTT. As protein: CASNSYNSPLHF.

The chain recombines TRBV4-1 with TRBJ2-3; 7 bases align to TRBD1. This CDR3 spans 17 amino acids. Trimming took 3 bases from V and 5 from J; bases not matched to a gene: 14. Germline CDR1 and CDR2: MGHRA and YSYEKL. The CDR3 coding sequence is TGCGCCAGCAGCCAGCACTACAGGGGAAATTTAGGAGATACGCAGTATTTT. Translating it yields CASSQHYRGNLGDTQYF.

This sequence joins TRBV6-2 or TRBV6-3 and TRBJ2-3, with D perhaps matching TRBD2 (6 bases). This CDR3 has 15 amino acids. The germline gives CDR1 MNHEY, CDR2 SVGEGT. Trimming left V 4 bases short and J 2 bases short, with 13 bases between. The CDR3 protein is CASSSPQRVTDTQYF. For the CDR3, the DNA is TGTGCCAGCAGTTCCCCTCAGCGGGTCACAGATACGCAGTATTTT.

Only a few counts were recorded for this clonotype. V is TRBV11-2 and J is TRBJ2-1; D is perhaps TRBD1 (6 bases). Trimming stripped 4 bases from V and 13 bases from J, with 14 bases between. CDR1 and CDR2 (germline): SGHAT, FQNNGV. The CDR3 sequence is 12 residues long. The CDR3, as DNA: TGTGCCAGCAGCTCCCGCCGGGACAACCAGTTCTTC. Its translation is CASSSRRDNQFF.

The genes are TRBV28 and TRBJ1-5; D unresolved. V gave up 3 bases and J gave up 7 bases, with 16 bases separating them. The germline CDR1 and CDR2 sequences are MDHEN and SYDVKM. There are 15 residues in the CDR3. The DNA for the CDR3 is TGTGCCAGCAGTTTGGCTCCTGGTGGAGGACAGCCCCAGCATTTT. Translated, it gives CASSLAPGGGQPQHF.

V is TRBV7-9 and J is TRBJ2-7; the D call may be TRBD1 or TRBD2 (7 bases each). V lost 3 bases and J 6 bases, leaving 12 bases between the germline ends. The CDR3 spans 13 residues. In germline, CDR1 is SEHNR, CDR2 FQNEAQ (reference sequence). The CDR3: CASSFRGGPEQYF. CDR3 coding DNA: TGTGCCAGCAGCTTCAGGGGGGGACCCGAGCAGTACTTC.

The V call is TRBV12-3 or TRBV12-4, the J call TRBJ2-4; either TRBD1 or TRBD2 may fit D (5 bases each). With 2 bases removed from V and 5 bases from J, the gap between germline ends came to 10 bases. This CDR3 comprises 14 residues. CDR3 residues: CASSLRGAQNIQYF. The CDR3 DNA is TGTGCCAGCAGTTTAAGAGGGGCACAAAACATTCAGTACTTC.

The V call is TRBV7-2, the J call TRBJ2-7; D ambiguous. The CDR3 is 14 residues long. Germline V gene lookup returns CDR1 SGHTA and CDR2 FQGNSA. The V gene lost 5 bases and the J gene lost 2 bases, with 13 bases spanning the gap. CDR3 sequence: CASSPWTGAYEQYF. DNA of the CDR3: TGTGCCAGCAGCCCCTGGACCGGAGCCTACGAGCAGTACTTC.

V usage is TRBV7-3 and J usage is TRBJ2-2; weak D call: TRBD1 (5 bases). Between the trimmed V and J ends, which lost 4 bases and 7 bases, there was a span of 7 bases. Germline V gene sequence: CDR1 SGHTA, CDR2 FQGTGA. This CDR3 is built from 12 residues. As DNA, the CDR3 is TGTGCCAGCAGCTCAGGGAACGGGGAGCTGTTTTTT. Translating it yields CASSSGNGELFF. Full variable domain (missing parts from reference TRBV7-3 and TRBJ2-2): GAGVSQTPSNKVTEKGKYVELRCDPISGHTALYWYRQSLGQGPEFLIYFQGTGAADDSGLPNDRFFAVRPEGSVSTLKIQRTERGDSAVYLCASSSGNGELFFGEGSRLTVL.

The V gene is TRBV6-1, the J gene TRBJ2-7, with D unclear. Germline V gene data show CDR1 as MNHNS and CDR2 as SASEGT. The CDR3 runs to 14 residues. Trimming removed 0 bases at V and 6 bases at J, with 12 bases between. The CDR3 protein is CASSEAADPGEQYF. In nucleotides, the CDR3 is TGTGCCAGCAGTGAAGCAGCTGATCCCGGCGAGCAGTACTTC.

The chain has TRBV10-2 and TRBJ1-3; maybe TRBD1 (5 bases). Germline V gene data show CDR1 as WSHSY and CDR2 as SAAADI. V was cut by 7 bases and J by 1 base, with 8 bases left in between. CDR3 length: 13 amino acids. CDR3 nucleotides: TGCGCCAGCACGGGGGGGTCTGGAAACACCATATATTTT. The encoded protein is CASTGGSGNTIYF.

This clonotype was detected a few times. The CDR3, as DNA: TGTGCCAGCCGGGCGAGCTCCTACGAGCAGTACGTC. This gives the protein CASRASSYEQYV. J is TRBJ2-7 and V is TRBV6-1; D is undetermined. Trimming took 8 bases from V and 0 from J, leaving 8 bases between them. The V gene's germline CDR1 is MNHNS and CDR2 SASEGT. The CDR3 is made up of 12 amino acids.

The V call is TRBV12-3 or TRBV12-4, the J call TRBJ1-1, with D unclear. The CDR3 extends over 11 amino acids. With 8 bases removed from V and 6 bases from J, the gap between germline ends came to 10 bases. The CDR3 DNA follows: TGTGCCAGCGCTTGGAATGCTGAAGCTTTCTTT. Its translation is CASAWNAEAFF.

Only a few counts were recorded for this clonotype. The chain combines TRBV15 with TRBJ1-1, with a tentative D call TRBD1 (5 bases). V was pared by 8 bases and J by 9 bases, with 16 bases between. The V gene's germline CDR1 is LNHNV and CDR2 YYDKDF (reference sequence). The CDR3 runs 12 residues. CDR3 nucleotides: TGTGCCACCTCTGAGACGGGGACGCAAGCTTTCTTT. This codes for CATSETGTQAFF.

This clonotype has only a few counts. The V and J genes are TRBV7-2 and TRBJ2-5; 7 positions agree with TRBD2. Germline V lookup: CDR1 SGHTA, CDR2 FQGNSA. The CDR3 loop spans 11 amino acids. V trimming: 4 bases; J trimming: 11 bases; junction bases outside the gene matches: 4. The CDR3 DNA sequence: TGTGCCAGCAGCTCGCTAGCGGTACAGTACTTC. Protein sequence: CASSSLAVQYF.

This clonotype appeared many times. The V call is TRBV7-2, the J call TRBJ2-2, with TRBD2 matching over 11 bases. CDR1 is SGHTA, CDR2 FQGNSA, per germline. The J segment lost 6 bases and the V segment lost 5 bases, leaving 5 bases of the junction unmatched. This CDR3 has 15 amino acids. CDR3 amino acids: CASSHTSGGAGELFF. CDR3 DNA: TGTGCCAGCAGCCATACTAGCGGGGGCGCCGGGGAGCTGTTTTTT.

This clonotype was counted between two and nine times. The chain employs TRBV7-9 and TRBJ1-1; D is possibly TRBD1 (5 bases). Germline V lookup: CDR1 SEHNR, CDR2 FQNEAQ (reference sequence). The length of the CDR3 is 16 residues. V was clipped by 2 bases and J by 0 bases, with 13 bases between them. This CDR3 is CASSLFAGWMNTEAFF. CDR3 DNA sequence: TGTGCCAGCAGCTTATTTGCAGGGTGGATGAACACTGAAGCTTTCTTT.

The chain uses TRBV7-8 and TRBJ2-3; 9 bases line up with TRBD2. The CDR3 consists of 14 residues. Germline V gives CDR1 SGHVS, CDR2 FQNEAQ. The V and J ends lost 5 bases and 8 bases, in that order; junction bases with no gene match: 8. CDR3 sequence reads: CASSERRGGATQYF. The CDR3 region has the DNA TGTGCCAGCAGCGAAAGGCGGGGGGGAGCTACGCAGTATTTT.

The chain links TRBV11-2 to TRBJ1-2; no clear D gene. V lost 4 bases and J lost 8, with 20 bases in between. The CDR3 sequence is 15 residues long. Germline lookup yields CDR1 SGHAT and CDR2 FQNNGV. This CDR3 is CASSSNLGGYEGYTF. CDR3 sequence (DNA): TGTGCCAGCAGCTCGAATCTGGGCGGCTATGAAGGCTACACCTTC.

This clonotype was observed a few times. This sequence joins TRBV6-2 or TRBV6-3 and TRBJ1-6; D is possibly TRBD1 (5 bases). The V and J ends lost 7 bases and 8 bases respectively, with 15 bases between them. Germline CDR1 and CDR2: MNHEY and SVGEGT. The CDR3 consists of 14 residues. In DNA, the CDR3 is TGTGCCAGCACCCCGGCAGGGAAATATTCACCCCTCCACTTT. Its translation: CASTPAGKYSPLHF.

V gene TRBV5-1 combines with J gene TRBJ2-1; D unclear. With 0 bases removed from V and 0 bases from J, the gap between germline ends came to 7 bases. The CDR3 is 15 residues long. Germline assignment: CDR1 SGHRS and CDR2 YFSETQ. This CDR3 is CASSLGIHSYNEQFF. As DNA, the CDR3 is TGCGCCAGCAGCTTGGGTATCCACTCCTACAATGAGCAGTTCTTC.